Each of the 3 T cell receptor beta chains below was sequenced from the same sample in a study of T cell changes during pregnancy in multiple sclerosis. TCRdb's table, derived via immunoSEQ multiplex PCR, lists solely in-frame clones and lacks some. The sample yields about 100,000 clones, 90% to 95% seen once. The material sequenced was peripheral blood, taken before pregnancy. The origin of the receptors is a female donor with multiple sclerosis, enrolled in a pregnancy study.

This chain uses TRBV30 with TRBJ2-5; 8 nucleotides agree with TRBD2. The CDR3 runs 13 residues. V lost 3 bases to trimming and J lost 7 bases; unmatched junction nucleotides: 7. Germline CDR1 is GTSNPN and CDR2 is SVGIG (reference sequence). This CDR3 is CAWRAGGRGTQYF. The CDR3 coding sequence is TGTGCCTGGAGGGCGGGGGGAAGAGGGACCCAGTACTTC.

This sequence joins TRBV27 and TRBJ2-1, with D maybe TRBD2 (5 bases). This CDR3 has 15 residues. With 5 bases removed from V and 3 bases from J, the gap between germline ends came to 14 bases. The germline CDR1 and CDR2 sequences are MNHEY and SMNVEV (reference sequence). The DNA for the CDR3 is TGTGCCAGCAGTCCCTTCTCTGGGAGCTACAATGAGCAGTTCTTC. It is translated as CASSPFSGSYNEQFF.

This clone was recorded once. The chain uses TRBV5-4 and TRBJ1-2; D is uncertain. Trimming cost V 4 bases and J 7 bases, with 14 bases left between them. The germline V gene encodes CDR1 SGHNT and CDR2 YYREEE (reference sequence). The length of the CDR3 is 13 residues. The CDR3 loop reads CASSPPESSGYTF. The CDR3 DNA sequence: TGTGCCAGCAGCCCACCCGAGAGCTCTGGCTACACCTTC.